This T cell receptor (beta chain) was recovered during a study of T cell changes during pregnancy in multiple sclerosis. Germline CDR1 SNHLY, CDR2 FYNNEI. Unmatched junction bases numbered 11, after V lost 5 bases and J lost 8 bases. This CDR3 region has 14 residues. Profiled with immunoSEQ multiplex PCR; TCRdb holds only in-frame clones, not every one. The top ten clones hold roughly 0.93% of a sample with under 95,000 clones, nearly 95% of them seen once. The sequence derives from a female donor in good health, enrolled as a control in a pregnancy study. Source: peripheral blood, taken in the second trimester of pregnancy. The chain is built from TRBV2 and TRBJ1-2; 7 bases map to TRBD1. CDR3 sequence: CASSRYGQELGYTF. The CDR3 DNA reads TGTGCCAGCAGTAGATACGGACAGGAGTTGGGCTACACCTTC.